What follows are 4 T cell receptor beta chains derived from one specimen sequenced in a study of cytomegalovirus exposure and HLA in healthy donors (dated by TCRdb to 2016 to 2017). The library was generated by the immunoSEQ multiplex PCR assay. The multiplex PCR relied on a mix of 60 forward primers for TCR Vbeta segments and 13 reverse primers for TCR Jbeta segments. TCRdb stores this immuneACCESS table with in-frame sequences only. Part of the clones is absent; in the studies checked, under half of the shortfall reflects unresolved V genes, and no reason is known for the rest. This sample gives around 150,000 clones in total; roughly three quarters of them show up just once. The top ten clonotypes cover over 1.1% of the sample. The specimen sequenced was PBMCs. These receptors came from a man between 60 and 70 years old in good health and CMV-seronegative.

J is TRBJ2-7 and V is TRBV28, with TRBD2 as a possible D gene (5 bases). Trimming cost V 7 bases and J 5 bases, with 18 bases left between them. Per the germline V gene, CDR1 is MDHEN and CDR2 is SYDVKM. There are 14 residues in the CDR3. The CDR3, as DNA: TGTGCCAGCACTCTCCCCGGGGAGTTCCACGAGCAGTACTTC. This encodes CASTLPGEFHEQYF.

This clone has only a few counts. The chain couples TRBV28 to TRBJ1-1; 9 nucleotides align to TRBD1. The length of the CDR3 is 16 residues. Trimming removed 8 bases from V and 4 bases from J; junction bases left unmatched: 14. Germline V lookup: CDR1 MDHEN, CDR2 SYDVKM. CDR3 protein: CASRTGGAAVGTEAFF. CDR3 bases: TGTGCCAGCCGTACAGGGGGCGCAGCCGTCGGCACTGAAGCTTTCTTT.

V is TRBV29-1 and J is TRBJ1-5; the D gene is possibly TRBD1 (5 bases). V dropped 0 bases and J dropped 5 bases, with 8 bases sitting between them. Germline assignment: CDR1 SQVTM and CDR2 ANQGSEA. The CDR3 loop spans 13 amino acids. In nucleotides, the CDR3 is TGCAGCGTTGAAGAGGGGCGAGATCAGCCCCAGCATTTT. This translates into CSVEEGRDQPQHF.

This chain links TRBV4-3 with TRBJ1-3; 8 nucleotides agree with TRBD1. This CDR3 is 16 amino acids long. J gave up 1 base and V 4 bases, and 6 bases lay outside the gene matches. CDR1 and CDR2 from the germline V gene are LGHNA and YSLEER. Here the CDR3 DNA reads TGCGCCAGCAGCCTAGGACAGGGCCGATCTGGAAACACCATATATTTT. Protein: CASSLGQGRSGNTIYF.